This T cell receptor (beta chain) was profiled in a study of breast tumors, draining lymph nodes, adjacent tissues. TCRdb reprocessed the multiplex PCR reads via MiXCR and lists one record per CDR3 protein. The table lists around 120,000 distinct CDR3 sequences, 15% to 20% of them singletons, with roughly 4% in the top ten. The CDR3 is 15 residues long. Germline CDR1 and CDR2: DFQATT and SNEGSKA (reference sequence). The lymph nodes were axillary draining lymph nodes from breast cancer patients. Study conclusions and caveats: The lymph node origin of tumor T cells was framed as consistent with a hypothesis, not demonstrated.

For this clonotype: Antigen unknown. A much larger clone sits a single nucleotide away, making a read error possible.

Sequences were obtained from axillary lymph node tissue. This TCR derives from a female donor with breast cancer. Some clones in this sample may be carry-over from other donors' samples. The chain has TRBV20-1 and TRBJ1-4; no clear D gene. CDR3 sequence: CSARDQTATNEELFF. The DNA for the CDR3 is TGCAGTGCTAGAGATCAGACTGCAACTAATGAAGAACTGTTTTTT.